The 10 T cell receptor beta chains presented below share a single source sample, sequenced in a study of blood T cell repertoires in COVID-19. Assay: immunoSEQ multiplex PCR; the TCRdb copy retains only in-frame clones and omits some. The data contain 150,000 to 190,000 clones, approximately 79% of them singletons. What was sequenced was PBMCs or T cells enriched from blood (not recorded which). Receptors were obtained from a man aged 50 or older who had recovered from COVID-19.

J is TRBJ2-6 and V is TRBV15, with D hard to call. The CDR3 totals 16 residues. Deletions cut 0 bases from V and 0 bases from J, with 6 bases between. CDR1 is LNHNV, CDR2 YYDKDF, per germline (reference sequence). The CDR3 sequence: CATSRDLGSGANVLTF. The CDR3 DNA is TGTGCCACCAGCAGAGATCTAGGCTCTGGGGCCAACGTCCTGACTTTC.

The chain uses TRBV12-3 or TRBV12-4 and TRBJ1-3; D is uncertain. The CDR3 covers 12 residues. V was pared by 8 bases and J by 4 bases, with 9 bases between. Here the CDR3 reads CASQPQGNTIYF. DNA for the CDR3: TGTGCCAGCCAACCACAAGGAAACACCATATATTTT.

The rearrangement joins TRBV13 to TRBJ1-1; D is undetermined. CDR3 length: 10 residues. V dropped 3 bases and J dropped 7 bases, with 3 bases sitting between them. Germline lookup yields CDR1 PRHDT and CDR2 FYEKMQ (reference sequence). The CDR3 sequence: CASSFNEAFF. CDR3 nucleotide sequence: TGTGCCAGCAGCTTTAATGAAGCTTTCTTT.

For the CDR3, the DNA is TGTGCCAGTAGTATTCTCGGGACAAAAGCTAACTATGGCTACACCTTC. Residues: CASSILGTKANYGYTF. The V and J genes are TRBV19 and TRBJ1-2, with D perhaps matching TRBD1 (6 bases). This CDR3 contains 16 residues. CDR1 and CDR2 from the germline V gene are LNHDA and SQIVND (reference sequence). Trimming cost V 3 bases and J 0 bases, with 14 bases left between them.

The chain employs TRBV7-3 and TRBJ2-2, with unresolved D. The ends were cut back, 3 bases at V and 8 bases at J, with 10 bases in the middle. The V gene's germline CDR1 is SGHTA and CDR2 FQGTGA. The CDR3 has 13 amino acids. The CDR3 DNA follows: TGTGCCAGCAGCTTCGGCAGCGTGGGGGAGCTGTTTTTT. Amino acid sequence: CASSFGSVGELFF.

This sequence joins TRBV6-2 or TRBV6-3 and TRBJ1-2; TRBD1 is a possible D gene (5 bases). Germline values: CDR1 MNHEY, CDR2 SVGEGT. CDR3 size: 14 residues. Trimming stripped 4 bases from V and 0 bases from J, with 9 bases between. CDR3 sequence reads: CASSSRTTNYGYTF. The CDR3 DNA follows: TGTGCCAGCAGTTCAAGGACAACTAACTATGGCTACACCTTC.

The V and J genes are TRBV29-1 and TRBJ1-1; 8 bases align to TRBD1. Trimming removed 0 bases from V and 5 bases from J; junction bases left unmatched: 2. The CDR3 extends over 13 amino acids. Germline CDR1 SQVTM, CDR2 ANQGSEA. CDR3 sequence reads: CSVEEDRGTEAFF. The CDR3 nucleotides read TGCAGCGTTGAAGAAGACAGGGGAACTGAAGCTTTCTTT.

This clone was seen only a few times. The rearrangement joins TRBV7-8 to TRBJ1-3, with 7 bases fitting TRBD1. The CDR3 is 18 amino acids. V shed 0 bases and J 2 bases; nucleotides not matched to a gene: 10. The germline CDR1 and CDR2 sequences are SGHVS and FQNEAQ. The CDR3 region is CASSLAGTATRTGNTIYF. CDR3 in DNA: TGTGCCAGCAGCTTAGCTGGGACAGCTACTAGGACTGGAAACACCATATATTTT.

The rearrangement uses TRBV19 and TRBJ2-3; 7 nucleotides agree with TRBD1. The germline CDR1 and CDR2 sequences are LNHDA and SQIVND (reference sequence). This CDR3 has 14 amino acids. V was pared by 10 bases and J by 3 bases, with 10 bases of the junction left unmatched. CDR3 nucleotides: TGTGCCACCAACAGGGGTCGGGCGACAGATACGCAGTATTTT. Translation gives CATNRGRATDTQYF.

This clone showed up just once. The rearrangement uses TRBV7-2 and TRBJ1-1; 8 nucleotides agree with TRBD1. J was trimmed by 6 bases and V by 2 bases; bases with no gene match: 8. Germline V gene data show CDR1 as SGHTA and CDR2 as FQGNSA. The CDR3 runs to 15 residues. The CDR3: CASSLSHGTGAEAFF. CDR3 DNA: TGTGCCAGCAGCTTATCCCATGGGACAGGAGCTGAAGCTTTCTTT.